This T cell receptor beta chain was retrieved from a study of shared clonotypes between healthy human individuals. For this clone: Its antigen is still unknown. The sample holds other DNA sequences that translate to the same CDR3.

Regarding the study as a whole: Among donors, the sharing of clonotypes was expected to be influenced by sequencing depth.

Sorted-subset replicate PCRs used around 200 ng of genomic DNA. This amount corresponded to some 30,000 T cell genomes. Data came from immunoSEQ multiplex PCR; TCRdb stores just in-frame clones and leaves some out. The repertoire holds around 1 million clones, roughly 72% seen once, with approximately 1.5% in the top ten. The CDR3 runs 15 residues. V lost 0 bases to trimming and J lost 1 base; unmatched junction nucleotides: 2. Germline CDR1 and CDR2: SEHNR and FQNEAQ (reference sequence). Material: memory CD4+ T cells sorted from blood. Subset specified: CD45RA-negative fraction. The receptor was derived from a man aged 18 to 29 in good health. The chain has TRBV7-9 and TRBJ1-1; TRBD1 aligns across 7 bases. CDR3 protein: CASSLAGTANTEAFF. As DNA, the CDR3 is TGTGCCAGCAGCTTAGCCGGGACAGCGAACACTGAAGCTTTCTTT.